These 16 T cell receptor beta chains were sequenced from one sample in a study of cytomegalovirus exposure and HLA in healthy donors. Vbeta (60) and Jbeta (13) primers were used in the PCR. Measured with immunoSEQ multiplex PCR; TCRdb has only the in-frame clones, and not every one. The sample shows 150,000 to 200,000 clones, roughly four fifths of them seen only once. Material for sequencing was PBMCs. All receptors derive from a young woman in good health and CMV-seronegative.

The chain links TRBV6-5 to TRBJ1-1, with D maybe TRBD1 (6 bases). The CDR3 is made up of 12 amino acids. The germline CDR1 and CDR2 sequences are MNHEY and SVGAGI. With 5 bases removed from V and 10 bases from J, the gap between germline ends came to 14 bases. The CDR3, as DNA: TGTGCCAGCAGTGAGCAGGGGTTTGGAGCTTTCTTT. It encodes CASSEQGFGAFF.

The chain joins TRBV28 to TRBJ1-2; tentative D call: TRBD1 (6 bases). CDR1 is MDHEN and CDR2 is SYDVKM in the germline V gene. V was pared by 5 bases and J by 8 bases, with 21 bases between. This CDR3 is built from 15 residues. The CDR3 sequence is CASSTQREGVRGYTF. CDR3 bases: TGTGCCAGCAGTACACAACGAGAGGGGGTGCGAGGCTACACCTTC.

The chain has TRBV11-2 and TRBJ2-1; the D is unclear. Trimming left V 1 base short and J 7 bases short, with 8 bases between. The germline gives CDR1 SGHAT, CDR2 FQNNGV. The CDR3 extends over 13 amino acids. CDR3 sequence reads: CASSLASRNEQFF. The CDR3 DNA reads TGTGCCAGCAGCTTAGCTTCGAGGAATGAGCAGTTCTTC.

J is TRBJ2-1 and V is TRBV5-3; 9 bases are a match to TRBD2. TRBV5-3 is an open reading frame, and its role is uncertain. V was clipped by 0 bases and J by 7 bases; unmatched bases: 14. CDR3 length: 18 amino acids. CDR3 DNA sequence: TGTGCCAGAAGCTTGGTCCTCCCGGGAAGCGGGAGGTTTAATGAGCAGTTCTTC. Translated, it gives CARSLVLPGSGRFNEQFF.

This chain links TRBV6-1 with TRBJ1-2, with D perhaps matching TRBD1 (6 bases). CDR3 size: 13 residues. Germline CDR1 MNHNS, CDR2 SASEGT. Trimming left V 6 bases short and J 8 bases short, with 16 bases between. The CDR3 reads CASRYRDLWGYTF. CDR3 sequence (DNA): TGTGCCAGCAGATACAGGGATTTGTGGGGCTACACCTTC.

The chain couples TRBV2 to TRBJ1-2, with D hard to call. V lost 4 bases and J lost 8, with 11 bases in between. The CDR3 spans 12 residues. CDR1 SNHLY and CDR2 FYNNEI come from the germline V gene. As DNA, the CDR3 is TGTGCCAGCAGTGCCGCCCCCGGGGGCTACACCTTC. This translates into CASSAAPGGYTF.

The chain combines TRBV6-1 with TRBJ1-2; the match to TRBD1 covers 8 bases. CDR3 length: 15 residues. Per germline, CDR1 MNHNS and CDR2 SASEGT. Trimming cost V 7 bases and J 4 bases; bases outside gene matches: 11. The CDR3 sequence: CASKLGQAVGYGYTF. In DNA form, the CDR3 reads TGTGCCAGCAAGTTGGGACAGGCGGTGGGCTATGGCTACACCTTC.

The rearrangement links TRBV9 to TRBJ1-1, with unresolved D. V was pared by 0 bases and J by 5 bases, with 11 bases between. Per germline, CDR1 SGDLS and CDR2 YYNGEE. The CDR3 length is 14 residues. The CDR3, as DNA: TGTGCCAGCAGCGTAGATGCAGGTTGGACTGAAGCTTTCTTT. Translation gives CASSVDAGWTEAFF.

Note on this clone: Mismatch with germline at one junction end may stem from a read error. The J gene is TRBJ2-7, the V gene TRBV7-9; TRBD1 matches 8 bases. Germline CDR1 SEHNR, CDR2 FQNEAQ (reference sequence). The CDR3 is 19 residues long. CDR3 DNA sequence: TGTTCCAGCAGCTTAGGGGTTTTAGTTCAGGGGGCGAAAACCTACGAGCAGTACTTC. This sequence encodes CSSSLGVLVQGAKTYEQYF.

The chain is built from TRBV7-3 and TRBJ2-2; 10 bases are a match to TRBD1. CDR1 and CDR2 from the germline V gene are SGHTA and FQGTGA. The CDR3 loop spans 19 amino acids. V lost 5 bases, J lost 2 bases, and 14 bases stayed unmatched. CDR3 protein: CASSPPGTGASINTGELFF. DNA for the CDR3: TGTGCCAGCAGCCCGCCCGGGACAGGGGCCTCGATTAACACCGGGGAGCTGTTTTTT.

J is TRBJ2-4 and V is TRBV27; the match to TRBD1 covers 7 bases. V lost 2 bases, J lost 7 bases, and 8 bases stayed unmatched. The CDR3 is made up of 15 amino acids. Germline V gene lookup returns CDR1 MNHEY and CDR2 SMNVEV (reference sequence). The chain's CDR3 is CASSLRPDRANIQYF. CDR3 DNA sequence: TGTGCCAGCAGTTTACGACCCGACAGGGCGAACATTCAGTACTTC.

The rearrangement joins TRBV11-2 to TRBJ2-7; tentatively, D is TRBD2 (7 bases). Trimming shortened V by 0 bases and J by 5 bases, and 14 bases separated the two germline ends. CDR1 and CDR2 from the germline V gene are SGHAT and FQNNGV. The CDR3 has 15 amino acids. The CDR3 is CASSLDRHGGHEQYF. The CDR3 DNA reads TGTGCCAGCAGCTTAGATCGGCACGGGGGGCACGAGCAGTACTTC.

The chain uses TRBV5-5 and TRBJ2-7; 14 nucleotides line up with TRBD2. Germline trimming cut 4 bases from V and 4 bases from J; bases unmatched to any gene: 4. Germline CDR1 is SGHKS and CDR2 is YYEKEE (reference sequence). This CDR3 contains 15 residues. The CDR3 is CASSMWTSGRYEQYF. The DNA for the CDR3 is TGTGCCAGCAGCATGTGGACTAGCGGGAGGTACGAGCAGTACTTC. The whole variable domain, filled in from reference TRBV5-5 and TRBJ2-7, reads DAGVTQSPTHLIKTRGQQVTLRCSPISGHKSVSWYQQVLGQGPQFIFQYYEKEERGRGNFPDRFSARQFPNYSSELNVNALLLGDSALYLCASSMWTSGRYEQYFGPGTRLTVT.

The CDR3 sequence is CASNTFGQFGEKLFF. The CDR3 DNA reads as TGTGCCAGTAATACTTTCGGACAGTTCGGCGAAAAACTGTTTTTT. The chain employs TRBV19 and TRBJ1-4, with D maybe TRBD1 (6 bases). Trimming cost V 7 bases and J 8 bases, with 20 bases left between them. The CDR3 runs 15 residues. Germline values: CDR1 LNHDA, CDR2 SQIVND (reference sequence).

The V gene is TRBV11-2, the J gene TRBJ1-3, with 7 nucleotides matching TRBD1. CDR3 length: 14 residues. J lost 5 bases, V lost 6 bases, and 7 bases had no gene match. Germline CDR1 reads SGHAT; CDR2 reads FQNNGV. CDR3 coding DNA: TGTGCCAGCAGTCCACCGGGACAGAGAAACACCATATATTTT. Residues: CASSPPGQRNTIYF.

This clone was found once. The V gene is TRBV7-3, the J gene TRBJ2-3; 8 nucleotides agree with TRBD1. The trim removed 2 bases at V and 3 bases at J, leaving 1 base unmatched. The CDR3 is 14 residues long. The germline CDR1 and CDR2 sequences are SGHTA and FQGTGA. The CDR3 sequence is CASSLWDRTDTQYF. As DNA, the CDR3 is TGTGCCAGCAGCTTATGGGACAGGACAGATACGCAGTATTTT.